These 18 T cell receptor beta chains were sequenced from one sample in a study of identical twins. Each CDR3 protein gets one entry after TCRdb re-called the 5' RACE reads with MiXCR. The repertoire has approximately 1.8 million distinct CDR3 sequences, 25% to 35% of them found once; the top ten carry approximately 0.25%. Sequenced: cord blood. These receptors all stem from a newborn girl in good health.

V is TRBV25-1 and J is TRBJ2-3; 7 bases align to TRBD1. The V gene's germline CDR1 is MGHDK and CDR2 SYGVNS. With V trimmed by 1 base and J by 5 bases, 6 bases remained unmatched. The CDR3 runs 15 residues. CDR3 protein: CASSEWGQTGDTQYF. In DNA, the CDR3 is TGTGCCAGCAGTGAATGGGGACAGACGGGAGATACGCAGTATTTT. The full variable domain, completed using reference TRBV25-1 and TRBJ2-3, is EADIYQTPRYLVIGTGKKITLECSQTMGHDKMYWYQQDPGMELHLIHYSYGVNSTEKGDLSSESTVSRIRTEHFPLTLESARPSHTSQYLCASSEWGQTGDTQYFGPGTRLTVL.

This sequence joins TRBV4-1 and TRBJ2-4; TRBD2 agrees at 9 bases. V shed 0 bases and J 0 bases; nucleotides not matched to a gene: 6. The germline CDR1 and CDR2 sequences are MGHRA and YSYEKL. CDR3 length: 18 amino acids. This chain's CDR3 is CASSQDWTSALAKNIQYF. CDR3 DNA: TGCGCCAGCAGCCAAGACTGGACTAGCGCCCTAGCCAAAAACATTCAGTACTTC.

The chain carries TRBV3-1 and TRBJ2-3; 9 bases are shared with TRBD1. V lost 1 base and J lost 4; bases outside the gene matches: 9. Germline V gene sequence: CDR1 LGHDT, CDR2 YNNKEL (reference sequence). There are 17 residues in the CDR3. The DNA for the CDR3 is TGTGCCAGCAGCCAAGCAGTCAGGACAGGGGTATCAGATACGCAGTATTTT. It specifies CASSQAVRTGVSDTQYF.

This clonotype was observed a single time. V and J are TRBV2 and TRBJ1-1, with 8 bases matching TRBD1. The CDR3 has 15 amino acids. Trimming removed 7 bases from V and 1 base from J; junction bases left unmatched: 8. Germline CDR1 is SNHLY and CDR2 is FYNNEI. The CDR3 spells CASNLPGTGNTEAFF. CDR3 DNA: TGTGCCAGCAACCTACCCGGGACAGGGAACACTGAAGCTTTCTTT.

The V and J genes are TRBV20-1 and TRBJ1-2, with D possibly matching TRBD1 (6 bases). V lost 0 bases and J 4 bases, leaving 12 bases between the germline ends. From germline, CDR1 is DFQATT and CDR2 SNEGSKA (reference sequence). This CDR3 has 14 residues. The CDR3 DNA is TGCAGTGCTAGAGATCTCAGGGGTAGCTATGGCTACACCTTC. Its protein product is CSARDLRGSYGYTF.

This clonotype has just a few counts. The CDR3 loop is CSARRERNYGYTF. Written as DNA, the CDR3 is TGCAGTGCTAGGAGGGAGAGGAACTATGGCTACACCTTC. This chain joins TRBV20-1 and TRBJ1-2; D is unresolved. V lost 3 bases and J 2 bases, leaving 10 bases between the germline ends. Germline V gives CDR1 DFQATT, CDR2 SNEGSKA (reference sequence). The CDR3 length is 13 residues.

This clonotype has more than one count but fewer than ten. The gene calls are TRBV12-3 or TRBV12-4 and TRBJ2-4; D is undetermined. The CDR3 is 15 residues long. Trimming took off 3 bases at V and 0 bases at J, with 9 bases between the two ends. For the CDR3, the DNA is TGTGCCAGCAGTTTTTTGCCGTTAGCCAAAAACATTCAGTACTTC. This gives the protein CASSFLPLAKNIQYF.

The chain uses TRBV6-2 or TRBV6-3 and TRBJ1-2, with 10 bases fitting TRBD1. The ends lost 6 bases at V and 6 bases at J; junction bases unmatched: 7. The CDR3 runs to 14 residues. Germline CDR1 MNHEY, CDR2 SVGEGT. The CDR3 loop is CASRPRDRGDGYTF. CDR3 nucleotides: TGTGCCAGCAGACCCCGGGACAGGGGAGATGGCTACACCTTC.

This clonotype was counted a single time. Being one base from a much bigger clone, this may be a read error. The chain combines TRBV29-1 with TRBJ1-2; D not resolved. This CDR3 has 11 amino acids. Germline V gene sequence: CDR1 SQVTM, CDR2 ANQGSEA. CDR3 coding DNA: TGCAGCGGTGAAGATCTATGGGGCTACACCTTC. Its protein product is CSGEDLWGYTF.

In its sample, this clonotype was seen a few times. The rearrangement links TRBV20-1 to TRBJ2-3, with 7 bases that match TRBD2. The CDR3 has 15 amino acids. The germline V gene encodes CDR1 DFQATT and CDR2 SNEGSKA (reference sequence). Trimming removed 6 bases from V and 5 bases from J; junction bases left unmatched: 14. CDR3 amino acids: CSANSGTTSRDTQYF. CDR3 DNA sequence: TGCAGTGCCAATTCCGGGACTACCTCTAGAGATACGCAGTATTTT.

For this clonotype: The junction shows a germline mismatch at one end, possibly a read error. This chain uses TRBV20-1 with TRBJ2-1; 15 nucleotides align to TRBD2. The CDR3 loop spans 15 amino acids. The germline CDR1 and CDR2 sequences are DFQATT and SNEGSKA (reference sequence). The CDR3 DNA reads TGCAGTGCCACAGGGACTAGCGGGAGGTATAATGGGCAGTTCTTC. Encoded protein: CSATGTSGRYNGQFF.

In DNA form, the CDR3 reads TGCAGTGCTAGGTACCCCTCGTCTTCACCCCTCCACTTT. This encodes CSARYPSSSPLHF. V and J are TRBV20-1 and TRBJ1-6; no clear D. Per germline, CDR1 DFQATT and CDR2 SNEGSKA (reference sequence). The germline V and J ends were trimmed by 3 bases and 9 bases, with 12 bases remaining between them. This CDR3 contains 13 residues.

This clonotype showed up just a few times. The chain has TRBV9 and TRBJ2-1; the D gene could be TRBD1 or TRBD2 (5 bases each). Germline V gives CDR1 SGDLS, CDR2 YYNGEE. With 4 bases removed from V and 6 bases from J, the gap between germline ends came to 23 bases. CDR3 size: 17 residues. The CDR3 spells CASSPSPGKPRGNEQFF. CDR3 sequence (DNA): TGTGCCAGCAGCCCCTCTCCCGGGAAACCGAGGGGCAATGAGCAGTTCTTC.

The J gene is TRBJ1-2, the V gene TRBV12-3 or TRBV12-4; D gene uncertain. The CDR3 loop spans 16 amino acids. Trimming cost V 5 bases and J 2 bases, with 18 bases left between them. The DNA of the CDR3 is TGTGCCAGCAGTCCCTCCCGGCGGGCAGCAAACTATGGCTACACCTTC. This codes for CASSPSRRAANYGYTF.

V gene TRBV20-1 combines with J gene TRBJ2-5; 12 positions match TRBD1. The CDR3 extends over 14 amino acids. After removal of 5 bases from V and 4 bases from J, the junction contained 5 bases not matched to a gene. CDR1 is DFQATT, CDR2 SNEGSKA, per germline (reference sequence). The CDR3 DNA is TGCAGTGCTGAGGGACAGGGGGCCGCAGAGACCCAGTACTTC. It translates to CSAEGQGAAETQYF.

Only a few counts were recorded for this clonotype. The rearrangement uses TRBV6-5 and TRBJ1-3; no firm D call. The CDR3 length is 11 residues. V was clipped by 2 bases and J by 4 bases, with 0 bases between them. Germline CDR1 and CDR2: MNHEY and SVGAGI. The CDR3 reads CASSYGNTIYF. The CDR3 nucleotides read TGTGCCAGCAGTTACGGAAACACCATATATTTT.

This chain joins TRBV5-1 and TRBJ2-3; D might be TRBD2 (5 bases). V lost 0 bases and J 0 bases, leaving 11 bases between the germline ends. The CDR3 has 16 residues. CDR1 and CDR2 (germline): SGHRS, YFSETQ. CDR3 sequence reads: CASSLGYRGSTDTQYF. CDR3 coding DNA: TGCGCCAGCAGCTTGGGATACCGCGGGAGCACAGATACGCAGTATTTT.

A word on this clonotype: Germline and junction disagree at one end, which may indicate a read error. The chain uses TRBV5-1 and TRBJ2-5; tentatively, D is TRBD1 (5 bases). Germline CDR1 reads SGHRS; CDR2 reads YFSETQ. The CDR3 contains 14 residues. As DNA, the CDR3 is TGCGCCGGCAGCTCGACAGCCCCCCAAGAGACCCAGTACTTC. Amino acid sequence: CAGSSTAPQETQYF. The whole variable domain, remainder taken from reference TRBV5-1 and TRBJ2-5, is KAGVTQTPRYLIKTRGQQVTLSCSPISGHRSVSWYQQTPGQGLQFLFEYFSETQRNKGNFPGRFSGRQFSNSRSEMNVSTLELGDSALYLCAGSSTAPQETQYFGPGTRLLVL.